This TCR beta chain was sequenced in a study of untreated major depressive disorder (dated by TCRdb to the late 2010s). Study-wide context: The study was a cross-sectional case-control comparison of T cell phenotype and TCR repertoire between antidepressant-free major depressive disorder patients and individually matched non-depressed controls. The sequencing was a follow-up to the differences in Vbeta 5.1, Vbeta 11 and Vbeta 22 usage that flow cytometry had picked up across the whole cohort. The paper as a whole reports these results and caveats: For the sequencing comparisons, planned one-tailed tests were run on just three Vbeta families that had been chosen in advance. The top five TRBV05-01 clones in every sequenced subject were all private clones. Sequencing confirmed higher TRBV05-01 (Vbeta 5.1) usage among CD4+ T cells of depressed patients than controls, with p = 0.040 in a one-tailed test. In the sequencing data, TRBV25-01 and TRBV02-01 usage was found to follow the flow-cytometry pattern, although statistical significance was not reached. A comparatively small study sample was produced by the strict matching and exclusion criteria, and the generalizability of findings was thereby limited.

The CDR3, from cysteine to phenylalanine, totals 15 residues. The retained sequence is limited to the CDR3, 45 bases, with the frame set at the first base. The germline V gene yields SGHTA for CDR1 and FQGNSA for CDR2. V is clipped by 4 bases and J by 4 bases, and the sequence between their germline boundaries is 16 bases long. Turning to this clone: It has no known antigen specificity. Per-base quality was not reported, and no clone a single base away is much larger than it.

Each depressed patient was matched pairwise with a non-depressed control on sex, age, current smoking status and body mass index. European descent was reported for all participants. A DSM-IV diagnosis of major depressive disorder and a Hamilton Rating Scale for Depression score of at least 18 were present in all patients. No psychiatric medication, including antidepressants, had been taken by patients for at least 8 weeks before enrollment. Among patients, depression severity was moderate to severe. Major medical conditions, Axis I/II comorbidities, regular medication or illicit drug use, and drinking over 100 g alcohol a week were all grounds for excluding any participant. About 30 ml of peripheral blood was collected from each participant into EDTA tubes. Using the BD IMag Human CD4 T Lymphocyte Enrichment Set, CD4+ T cells were purified from thawed PBMCs via magnetic negative selection. Flow cytometry confirmed that the CD4+ enrichment method typically gave approximately 96% purity. A subgroup of a few case-control pairs, chosen blind to chemokine receptor expression and flow-cytometric repertoire skewing results, underwent TCRbeta sequencing. All blood samples were collected in the morning at 8:00 a.m., and PBMCs were isolated by Ficoll-Hypaque gradient centrifugation. PBMCs were gradually cooled to -80 degrees C for cryopreservation and then kept in liquid nitrogen until assay.

The Qiagen DNeasy Blood and Tissue Kit was used to extract total genomic DNA from the purified CD4+ T cells. Following immunoSEQ immunosequencing protocols, the TCRbeta CDR3 region, as defined by IMGT, was amplified and sequenced. From the authors' description of their analysis: Preprocessing of raw sequence data for PCR and sequencing error correction was performed by the immunoSEQ service. After being loaded into the immunoSEQ Analyzer, the data underwent further analysis with VDJtools v1.0.7. The paired Wilcoxon signed-rank test was used to test for differences between patients and controls. This is the immuneACCESS table as TCRdb keeps it, with only in-frame sequences that have V and J called. A part of the clones is gone; compared with another copy, unresolved V genes explain less than half, and the rest is unexplained. That table supplies the V and J calls and clone size; D and trimming were determined from the DNA. Across this sample there are more than 10,000 clones, with roughly 91% seen only once. The ten largest clonotypes hold less than 0.9% of the sample.

This receptor was obtained from a young man with major depressive disorder. The sample consisted of CD4+ T cells from PBMCs. The V gene is TRBV7-2 and the J gene is TRBJ1-1; tentative D gene TRBD1, with 6 bases matching. The base sequence is TGTGCCAGCAGCTCAGACGGTGGGGGCGGCACTGAAGCTTTCTTT. This yields the protein CASSSDGGGGTEAFF.